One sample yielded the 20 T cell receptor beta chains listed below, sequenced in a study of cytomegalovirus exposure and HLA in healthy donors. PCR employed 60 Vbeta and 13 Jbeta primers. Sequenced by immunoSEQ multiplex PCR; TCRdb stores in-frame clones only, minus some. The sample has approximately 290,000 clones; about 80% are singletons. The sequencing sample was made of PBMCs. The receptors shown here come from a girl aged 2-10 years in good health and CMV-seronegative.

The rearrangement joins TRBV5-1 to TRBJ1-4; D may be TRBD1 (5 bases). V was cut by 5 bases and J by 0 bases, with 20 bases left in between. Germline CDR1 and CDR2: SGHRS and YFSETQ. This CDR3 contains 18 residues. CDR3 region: CASRGGSLPFATNEKLFF. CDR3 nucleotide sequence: TGCGCCAGCAGGGGGGGGAGTCTCCCCTTCGCAACTAATGAAAAACTGTTTTTT.

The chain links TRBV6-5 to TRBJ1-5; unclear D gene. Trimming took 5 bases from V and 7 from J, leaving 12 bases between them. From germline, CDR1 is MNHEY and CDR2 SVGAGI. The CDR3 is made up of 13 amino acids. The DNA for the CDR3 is TGTGCCAGCAGTGAACGGGAAAAACAGCCCCAGCATTTT. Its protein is CASSEREKQPQHF.

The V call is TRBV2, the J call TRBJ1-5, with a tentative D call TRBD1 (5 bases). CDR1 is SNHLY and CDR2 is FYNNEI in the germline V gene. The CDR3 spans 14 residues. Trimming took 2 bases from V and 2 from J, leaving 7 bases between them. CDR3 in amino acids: CASSERGGNQPQHF. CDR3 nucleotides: TGTGCCAGCAGTGAACGGGGGGGCAATCAGCCCCAGCATTTT.

The CDR3 DNA reads TGTGCCAGCAGTTTGAAAGCGGGAGGCTACGAGCAGTACTTC. Amino acid sequence: CASSLKAGGYEQYF. The chain is built from TRBV28 and TRBJ2-7; 9 nucleotides agree with TRBD2. This CDR3 spans 14 amino acids. The germline V gene has CDR1 MDHEN and CDR2 SYDVKM. J gave up 3 bases and V 3 bases, and 3 bases lay outside the gene matches.

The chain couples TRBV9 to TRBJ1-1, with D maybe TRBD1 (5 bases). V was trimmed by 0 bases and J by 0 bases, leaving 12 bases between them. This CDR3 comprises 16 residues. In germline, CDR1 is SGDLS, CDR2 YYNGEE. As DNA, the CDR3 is TGTGCCAGCAGCGTAGGGGGCGGGGGACTGAACACTGAAGCTTTCTTT. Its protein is CASSVGGGGLNTEAFF.

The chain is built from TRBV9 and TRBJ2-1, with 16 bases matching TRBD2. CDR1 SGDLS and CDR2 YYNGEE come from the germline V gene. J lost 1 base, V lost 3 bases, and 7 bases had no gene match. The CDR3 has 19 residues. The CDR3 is CASSGGTSGRALSYNEQFF. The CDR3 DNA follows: TGTGCCAGCAGCGGGGGGACTAGCGGGAGGGCTTTATCCTACAATGAGCAGTTCTTC.

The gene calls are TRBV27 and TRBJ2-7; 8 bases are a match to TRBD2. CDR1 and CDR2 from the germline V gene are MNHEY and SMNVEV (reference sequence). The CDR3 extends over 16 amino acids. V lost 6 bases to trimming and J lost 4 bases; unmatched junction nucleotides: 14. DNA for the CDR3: TGTGCCAGCAGGACGTCCCCGGCGGGGGGCCTTTACGAGCAGTACTTC. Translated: CASRTSPAGGLYEQYF.

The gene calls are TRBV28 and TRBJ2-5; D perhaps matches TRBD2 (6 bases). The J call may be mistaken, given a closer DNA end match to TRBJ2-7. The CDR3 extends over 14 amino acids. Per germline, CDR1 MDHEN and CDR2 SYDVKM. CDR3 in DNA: TGTGCCAGCAGTCCCGCGGGGCCCGACTACGAGCAGTACTTC. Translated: CASSPAGPDYEQYF.

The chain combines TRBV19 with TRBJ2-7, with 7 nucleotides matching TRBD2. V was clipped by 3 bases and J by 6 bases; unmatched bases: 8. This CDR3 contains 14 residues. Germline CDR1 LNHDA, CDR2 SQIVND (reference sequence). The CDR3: CASSMGGGLREQYF. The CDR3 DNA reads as TGTGCCAGTAGTATGGGCGGGGGACTACGCGAGCAGTACTTC.

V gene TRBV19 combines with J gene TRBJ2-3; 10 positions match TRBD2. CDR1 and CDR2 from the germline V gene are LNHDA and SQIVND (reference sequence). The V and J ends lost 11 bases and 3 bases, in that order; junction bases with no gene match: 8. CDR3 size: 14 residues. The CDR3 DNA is TGTGCCTCCGCGGCTAGCGGGAGAACAGATACGCAGTATTTT. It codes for CASAASGRTDTQYF.

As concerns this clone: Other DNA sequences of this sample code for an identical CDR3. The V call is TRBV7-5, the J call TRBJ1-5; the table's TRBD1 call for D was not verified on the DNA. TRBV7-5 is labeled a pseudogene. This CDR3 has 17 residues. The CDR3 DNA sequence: TGTGCCAGAAGCTTAGGGCAGGGGGCCATTAGCAATCAGCCCCAGCATTTT. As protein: CARSLGQGAISNQPQHF.

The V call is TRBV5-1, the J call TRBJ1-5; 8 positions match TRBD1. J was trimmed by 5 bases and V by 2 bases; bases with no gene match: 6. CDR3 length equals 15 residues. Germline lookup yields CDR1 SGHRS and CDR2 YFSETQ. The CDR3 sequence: CASSFSTGGDQPQHF. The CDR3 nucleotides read TGCGCCAGCAGCTTTAGTACAGGGGGGGATCAGCCCCAGCATTTT.

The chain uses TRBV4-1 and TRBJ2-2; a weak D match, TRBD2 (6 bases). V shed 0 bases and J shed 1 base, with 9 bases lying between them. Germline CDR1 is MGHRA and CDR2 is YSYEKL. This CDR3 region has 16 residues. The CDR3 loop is CASSQDPGVNTGELFF. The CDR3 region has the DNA TGCGCCAGCAGCCAAGATCCGGGGGTGAACACCGGGGAGCTGTTTTTT.

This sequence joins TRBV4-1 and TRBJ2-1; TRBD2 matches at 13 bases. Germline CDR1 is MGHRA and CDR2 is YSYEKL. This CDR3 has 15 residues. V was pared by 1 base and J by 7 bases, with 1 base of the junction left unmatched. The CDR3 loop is CASSQGTSGSNEQFF. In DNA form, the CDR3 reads TGCGCCAGCAGCCAAGGGACTAGCGGGAGTAATGAGCAGTTCTTC.

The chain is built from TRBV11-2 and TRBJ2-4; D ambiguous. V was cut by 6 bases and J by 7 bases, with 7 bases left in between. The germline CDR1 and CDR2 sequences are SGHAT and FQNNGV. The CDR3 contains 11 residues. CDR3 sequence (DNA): TGTGCCAGCAGTCCCTTCAACATTCAGTACTTC. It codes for CASSPFNIQYF.

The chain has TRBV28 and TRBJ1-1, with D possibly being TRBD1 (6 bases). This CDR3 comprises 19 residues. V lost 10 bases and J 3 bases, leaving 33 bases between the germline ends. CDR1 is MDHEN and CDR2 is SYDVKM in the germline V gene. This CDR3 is CATVPWGRGELYRYTEAFF. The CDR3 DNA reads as TGTGCCACCGTGCCCTGGGGGCGAGGAGAGTTGTATAGGTACACTGAAGCTTTCTTT.

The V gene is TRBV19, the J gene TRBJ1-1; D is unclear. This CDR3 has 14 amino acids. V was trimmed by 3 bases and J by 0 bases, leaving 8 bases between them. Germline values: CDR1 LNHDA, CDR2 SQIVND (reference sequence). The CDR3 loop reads CASSIKSMNTEAFF. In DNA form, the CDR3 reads TGTGCCAGTAGTATCAAGAGTATGAACACTGAAGCTTTCTTT.

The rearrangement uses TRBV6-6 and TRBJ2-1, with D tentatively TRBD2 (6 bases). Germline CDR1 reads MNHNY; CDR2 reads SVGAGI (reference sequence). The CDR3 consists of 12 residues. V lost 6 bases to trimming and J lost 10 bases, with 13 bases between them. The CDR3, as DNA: TGTGCCAGCAGCCCCGGGGGATTCGAGCAGTTCTTC. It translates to CASSPGGFEQFF.

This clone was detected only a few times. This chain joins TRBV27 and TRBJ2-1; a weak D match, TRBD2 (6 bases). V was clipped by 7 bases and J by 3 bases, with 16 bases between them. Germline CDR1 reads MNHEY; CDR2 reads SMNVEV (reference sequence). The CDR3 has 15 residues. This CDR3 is CASIPFAGFYNEQFF. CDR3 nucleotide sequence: TGTGCCAGCATCCCTTTTGCGGGGTTCTACAATGAGCAGTTCTTC.

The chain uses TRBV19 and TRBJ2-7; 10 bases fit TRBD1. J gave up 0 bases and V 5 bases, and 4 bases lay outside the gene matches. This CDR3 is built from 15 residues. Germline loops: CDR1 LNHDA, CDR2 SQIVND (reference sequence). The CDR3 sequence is CASSWGQGFSYEQYF. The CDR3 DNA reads TGTGCCAGTAGTTGGGGACAGGGGTTCTCCTACGAGCAGTACTTC.